Listed below are T cell receptor beta chains from one sample, sequenced in a study of T cell changes during pregnancy in multiple sclerosis. Libraries were prepared by immunoSEQ multiplex PCR; TCRdb keeps only in-frame clonotypes and omits some of them. The table includes just under 20,000 clones, 70% to 90% detected once. This specimen consisted of CD8+ T cells from peripheral blood mononuclear cells, obtained in the second trimester of pregnancy. The receptor source for this set is a female donor in good health, enrolled as a control in a pregnancy study. The CDR3 runs from the conserved cysteine through the conserved F or W. A D gene is named only where the DNA matches it firmly. Rows give clone size only sometimes, using once, few, many, or a class for an expanded clone.

j_call | d_call | clone_size | v_call | cdr3_aa | cdr3_nt
TRBJ2-7 | TRBD1 | - | TRBV7-9 | CASSPGDDRGYEQYF | TGTGCCAGCAGCCCCGGCGACGACAGGGGCTACGAGCAGTACTTC
TRBJ2-1 | - | - | TRBV27 | CASSLGTVSYNEQFF | TGTGCCAGCAGTTTAGGGACTGTCTCCTACAATGAGCAGTTCTTC
TRBJ2-3 | TRBD2 | - | TRBV11-2 | CASSWTSGTTDTQYF | TGTGCCAGCTCCTGGACTAGCGGTACCACAGATACGCAGTATTTT
TRBJ2-5 | TRBD1 | - | TRBV7-9 | CASSLGPGGYETQYF | TGTGCCAGCAGCTTAGGGCCAGGGGGCTATGAGACCCAGTACTTC
TRBJ2-7 | TRBD2 | - | TRBV7-9 | CASSSWEGTPDYEQYF | TGTGCCAGCAGCTCTTGGGAGGGGACTCCCGACTACGAGCAGTACTTC
TRBJ2-3 | - | - | TRBV2 | CASSGGLSTDTQYF | TGTGCCAGCAGTGGCGGGCTTAGCACAGATACGCAGTATTTT
TRBJ1-2 | - | - | TRBV2 | CASSGRTGNGYTF | TGTGCCAGCAGTGGTCGAACGGGGAACGGCTACACCTTC
TRBJ1-1 | - | - | TRBV5-4 | CASSGGGGRAFF | TGTGCCAGCAGCGGGGGCGGGGGTAGGGCTTTCTTT
TRBJ1-1 | TRBD1 | - | TRBV19 | CASSIPGGYTEAFF | TGTGCCAGTAGTATCCCAGGGGGCTACACTGAAGCTTTCTTT
TRBJ2-4 | - | once | TRBV19 | CASSIRQVAKNIQYF | TGTGCCAGTAGTATAAGGCAGGTAGCCAAAAACATTCAGTACTTC
TRBJ2-5 | - | - | TRBV9 | CASSVLLGETQYF | TGTGCCAGCAGCGTTCTCCTAGGAGAGACCCAGTACTTC
TRBJ2-3 | - | - | TRBV6-5 | CASRTGFRDTQYF | TGTGCCAGCAGGACAGGTTTCCGCGATACGCAGTATTTT
TRBJ2-7 | TRBD2 | - | TRBV4-2 | CASSQDRGGSYEQYF | TGTGCCAGCAGCCAAGATCGGGGGGGCTCCTACGAGCAGTACTTC
TRBJ2-1 | - | once | TRBV19 | CASRSSEEQFF | TGTGCCAGCAGAAGTAGCGAAGAGCAGTTCTTC
TRBJ1-5 | - | - | TRBV19 | CASSIVPGNQPQHF | TGTGCCAGTAGTATAGTTCCGGGCAATCAGCCCCAGCATTTT
TRBJ2-7 | - | - | TRBV27 | CASSTGTTYEQYF | TGTGCCAGCAGCACCGGAACGACATACGAGCAGTACTTC
TRBJ1-1 | TRBD1 | - | TRBV4-2 | CASSQDREAFF | TGTGCCAGCAGCCAGGACAGGGAAGCTTTCTTT
TRBJ2-7 | TRBD1 | - | TRBV5-6 | CASSWGQGDYEQYF | TGTGCCAGCAGCTGGGGACAGGGTGACTACGAGCAGTACTTC
TRBJ2-7 | - | few | TRBV7-6 | CASSGGGGHKSYEQYF | TGTGCCAGCAGCGGGGGGGGGGGACACAAATCCTACGAGCAGTACTTC
TRBJ2-5 | TRBD2 | medium-sized | TRBV6-1 | CASSQLAGAQETQYF | TGTGCCAGCAGTCAGCTAGCGGGGGCACAAGAGACCCAGTACTTC
TRBJ2-3 | - | - | TRBV6-4 | CASSDSSADTQYF | TGTGCCAGCAGTGACTCTAGCGCAGATACGCAGTATTTT
TRBJ1-1 | - | - | TRBV7-2 | CASSPPEYTEAFF | TGTGCCAGCAGCCCCCCCGAGTACACTGAAGCTTTCTTT
TRBJ2-7 | - | once | TRBV11-2 | CASSSASSTYEQYF | TGTGCCAGCAGCTCAGCGAGCAGCACCTACGAGCAGTACTTC
TRBJ2-5 | - | - | TRBV19 | CASSIWASVQETQYF | TGTGCCAGTAGTATTTGGGCTAGCGTCCAAGAGACCCAGTACTTC
TRBJ1-4 | TRBD1 | - | TRBV6-6 | CASSTGEGLFF | TGTGCCAGCAGTACAGGGGAAGGACTGTTTTTT
TRBJ2-5 | - | - | TRBV28 | CASSLLKGQEQETQYF | TGTGCCAGCAGTTTATTAAAGGGGCAAGAACAAGAGACCCAGTACTTC
TRBJ1-5 | TRBD1 | - | TRBV4-1 | CASSQGTGGSNQPQHF | TGCGCCAGCAGCCAAGGGACAGGGGGGAGCAATCAGCCCCAGCATTTT
TRBJ2-7 | TRBD1 | - | TRBV6-5 | CASSWTGDEQYF | TGTGCCAGCAGTTGGACAGGGGACGAGCAGTACTTC
TRBJ2-4 | - | - | TRBV6-5 | CASSYGGHPNIQYF | TGTGCCAGCAGTTACGGTGGACACCCAAACATTCAGTACTTC
TRBJ2-1 | - | - | TRBV9 | CASSGGREIDEQFF | TGTGCCAGCAGCGGGGGCAGGGAAATCGATGAGCAGTTCTTC
TRBJ2-1 | - | - | TRBV27 | CASSPRGSYNEQFF | TGTGCCAGCAGCCCCCGGGGCTCCTACAATGAGCAGTTCTTC
TRBJ1-1 | - | - | TRBV29-1 | CSVLRITNTEAFF | TGCAGCGTTCTCAGGATAACCAACACTGAAGCTTTCTTT
TRBJ2-7 | - | - | TRBV15 | CATSPRGLADSHEQYF | TGTGCCACCAGCCCCCGAGGGCTAGCTGACTCCCACGAGCAGTACTTC
TRBJ2-7 | - | - | TRBV10-3 | CAISAVGQGLFGEQYF | TGTGCCATCAGTGCGGTAGGTCAGGGATTGTTCGGCGAGCAGTACTTC
TRBJ2-2 | - | medium-sized | TRBV6-4 | CASSDSSQPNTGELFF | TGTGCCAGCAGTGACTCGTCACAGCCGAACACCGGGGAGCTGTTTTTT
TRBJ2-7 | TRBD2 | - | TRBV27 | CASSWSLAAATYEQYF | TGTGCCAGCAGTTGGTCCCTAGCGGCGGCGACCTACGAGCAGTACTTC
TRBJ2-7 | TRBD1 | - | TRBV15 | CATSSDRAHEQYF | TGTGCCACCAGCAGCGACAGGGCTCACGAGCAGTACTTC
TRBJ1-1 | TRBD1 | - | TRBV10-1 | CASREDRAPNTEAFF | TGCGCCAGCAGGGAAGACAGGGCCCCGAACACTGAAGCTTTCTTT
TRBJ2-1 | TRBD2 | - | TRBV19 | CASSNGGSDEQFF | TGTGCCAGTAGTAACGGGGGGAGTGATGAGCAGTTCTTC
TRBJ1-4 | TRBD1 | - | TRBV7-9 | CASSLVDRGRANEKLFF | TGTGCCAGCAGCTTAGTGGACAGGGGGCGAGCTAATGAAAAACTGTTTTTT
TRBJ2-7 | - | - | TRBV4-1 | CASSQGQFSSYEQYF | TGCGCCAGCAGCCAAGGACAGTTTAGCTCCTACGAGCAGTACTTC
TRBJ2-3 | TRBD2 | - | TRBV30 | CAWSWVSGGGDTQYF | TGTGCCTGGAGTTGGGTTAGCGGGGGTGGGGATACGCAGTATTTT
TRBJ1-3 | - | - | TRBV6-1 | CASSEEEGAGNTIYF | TGTGCCAGCAGTGAAGAAGAAGGGGCTGGAAACACCATATATTTT
TRBJ1-5 | - | - | TRBV11-3 | CASSRYVAQHF | TGTGCCAGCAGCCGGTACGTGGCCCAGCATTTT
TRBJ1-4 | TRBD1 | few | TRBV11-1 | CASSSTGGVVSDEKLFF | TGTGCCAGCAGCTCAACAGGGGGAGTTGTTTCGGATGAAAAACTGTTTTTT
TRBJ1-1 | TRBD1 | - | TRBV7-8 | CASSSSGQMGNKEAFF | TGTGCCAGCAGCTCATCGGGACAGATGGGAAACAAAGAAGCTTTCTTT
TRBJ2-7 | - | - | TRBV28 | CASSFRPGGRYEQYF | TGTGCCAGCAGTTTTCGTCCAGGGGGGAGATACGAGCAGTACTTC
TRBJ1-5 | - | once | TRBV19 | CASSFPNQPQHF | TGTGCCAGTAGTTTTCCAAATCAGCCCCAGCATTTT